Shown below are 19 T cell receptor beta chains from a single sample sequenced in a study of CD8 T cells in Susac syndrome. It was with random hexamers that roughly 0.45 to 1 ug RNA was reverse transcribed. TCRdb recomputed calls from the immunoSEQ multiplex PCR reads with MiXCR, one row per CDR3 protein. The repertoire holds approximately 220,000 distinct CDR3 sequences, roughly 94% seen once, with 0.082% in the top ten. Sequenced sample: CD4+ T cells from PBMCs. Receptors originate from a human donor with multiple sclerosis.

The CDR3: CASTLGDNYGYTF. CDR3 DNA: TGTGCCAGCACCCTGGGTGATAACTATGGCTACACCTTC. The genes are TRBV3-1 and TRBJ1-2; D is undetermined. The germline gives CDR1 LGHDT, CDR2 YNNKEL (reference sequence). This CDR3 is built from 13 residues. The V and J ends lost 7 bases and 1 base respectively, with 10 bases between them.

The genes are TRBV30 and TRBJ2-1; 7 nucleotides line up with TRBD1. V was pared by 5 bases and J by 5 bases, with 3 bases of the junction left unmatched. This CDR3 is 12 amino acids long. In germline, CDR1 is GTSNPN, CDR2 SVGIG (reference sequence). The CDR3 spells CAWDRVNNEQFF. The CDR3 nucleotides are TGTGCCTGGGACAGGGTGAACAATGAGCAGTTCTTC.

The chain is built from TRBV3-1 and TRBJ1-1; the match to TRBD1 covers 7 bases. The CDR3 has 14 amino acids. The V segment lost 4 bases and the J segment 5 bases; nucleotides outside the gene matches: 7. CDR1 and CDR2 (germline): LGHDT, YNNKEL (reference sequence). The CDR3 loop is CASSPTGAGTEAFF. In nucleotides, the CDR3 is TGTGCCAGCAGCCCAACAGGGGCCGGGACTGAAGCTTTCTTT.

In this sample, this clonotype turned up once. This sequence joins TRBV12-3 or TRBV12-4 and TRBJ2-7; 8 bases agree with TRBD2. The CDR3 is made up of 15 amino acids. With V trimmed by 3 bases and J by 3 bases, 7 bases remained unmatched. CDR3: CASSFGAGAVYEQYF. The CDR3 DNA follows: TGTGCCAGCAGTTTCGGAGCGGGGGCCGTCTACGAGCAGTACTTC.

The chain recombines TRBV28 with TRBJ1-1; the D gene is possibly TRBD1 (6 bases). Trimming took 6 bases from V and 4 from J, leaving 18 bases between them. The CDR3 sequence is 15 residues long. The germline gives CDR1 MDHEN, CDR2 SYDVKM. The CDR3 DNA follows: TGTGCCAGCAGCCCCTCTGAGGGGGGGGCCACTGAAGCTTTCTTT. Amino acids: CASSPSEGGATEAFF. The variable domain in full, completed from reference TRBV28 and TRBJ1-1, reads DVKVTQSSRYLVKRTGEKVFLECVQDMDHENMFWYRQDPGLGLRLIYFSYDVKMKEKGDIPEGYSVSREKKERFSLILESASTNQTSMYLCASSPSEGGATEAFFGQGTRLTVV.

J is TRBJ1-4 and V is TRBV20-1; 8 bases map to TRBD1. The germline CDR1 and CDR2 sequences are DFQATT and SNEGSKA (reference sequence). The junction had 9 bases not matched to a gene; V was cut back by 4 bases and J by 8 bases. The CDR3 length is 14 residues. The CDR3 region has the DNA TGCAGTGCTAAGCTGACAGGGGTGGGGGAAAAACTGTTTTTT. Translated, it gives CSAKLTGVGEKLFF.

The chain carries TRBV5-1 and TRBJ2-5; 10 nucleotides line up with TRBD2. This CDR3 contains 15 residues. The germline gives CDR1 SGHRS, CDR2 YFSETQ. Trimming cost V 1 base and J 6 bases; bases outside gene matches: 6. CDR3 sequence (DNA): TGCGCCAGCAGCTTGAGTAGCGGGGGGTTCAAGACCCAGTACTTC. Amino acids: CASSLSSGGFKTQYF.

The rearrangement uses TRBV7-8 and TRBJ2-7; TRBD1 aligns across 9 bases. This CDR3 comprises 14 residues. Germline V gene data show CDR1 as SGHVS and CDR2 as FQNEAQ. Trimming cost V 5 bases and J 4 bases; bases outside gene matches: 6. This CDR3 is CASSQQGAAYEQYF. As DNA, the CDR3 is TGTGCCAGCAGCCAACAGGGGGCAGCGTACGAGCAGTACTTC.

This clonotype was observed a few times. The chain employs TRBV30 and TRBJ1-2; the D is unclear. Trimming took 8 bases from V and 6 from J, leaving 16 bases between them. The length of the CDR3 is 12 residues. CDR1 and CDR2 (germline): GTSNPN, SVGIG (reference sequence). CDR3: CAAETQRNGYTF. The CDR3 bases are TGTGCCGCTGAAACGCAACGGAATGGCTACACCTTC.

The chain is built from TRBV20-1 and TRBJ2-2; tentatively, D is TRBD1 (5 bases). The germline V gene encodes CDR1 DFQATT and CDR2 SNEGSKA (reference sequence). The CDR3 spans 16 residues. Trimming cost V 0 bases and J 7 bases, with 18 bases left between them. The CDR3 is CSARDRTDSRGGELFF. CDR3 nucleotide sequence: TGCAGTGCTAGAGATCGAACCGACAGTCGTGGCGGGGAGCTGTTTTTT.

In this sample, this clonotype turned up a few times. This chain links TRBV7-6 with TRBJ1-1; D uncertain. Germline CDR1 and CDR2: SGHVS and FNYEAQ. This CDR3 region has 14 residues. V was clipped by 5 bases and J by 2 bases, with 12 bases between them. The CDR3 nucleotides read TGTGCCAGCAGCCCTAGGTGGGGAAACACTGAAGCTTTCTTT. It specifies CASSPRWGNTEAFF. The whole variable domain, remainder taken from reference TRBV7-6 and TRBJ1-1, is GAGVSQSPRYKVTKRGQDVALRCDPISGHVSLYWYRQALGQGPEFLTYFNYEAQQDKSGLPNDRFSAERPEGSISTLTIQRTEQRDSAMYRCASSPRWGNTEAFFGQGTRLTVV.

The CDR3, as DNA: TGCAGTGCTATGAACAGGGGAGGACAGCCCCAGCATTTT. Amino acid sequence: CSAMNRGGQPQHF. The V and J genes are TRBV20-1 and TRBJ1-5; 7 bases line up with TRBD1. Germline CDR1 reads DFQATT; CDR2 reads SNEGSKA (reference sequence). The CDR3 has 13 residues. The trim removed 4 bases at V and 7 bases at J, leaving 7 bases unmatched.

This chain links TRBV29-1 with TRBJ1-1, with 9 nucleotides matching TRBD1. Looked up from germline, CDR1 is SQVTM and CDR2 is ANQGSEA. The ends lost 4 bases at V and 10 bases at J; junction bases unmatched: 7. The CDR3 covers 12 residues. CDR3: CSVGFLGQGAFF. The CDR3 coding sequence is TGCAGCGTTGGATTCTTGGGACAGGGAGCTTTCTTT.

The chain links TRBV5-1 to TRBJ2-5, with 7 bases lining up with TRBD1. CDR1 and CDR2 (germline): SGHRS, YFSETQ. This CDR3 region has 16 residues. Losses at the gene ends were 5 bases for V and 3 bases for J; bases not matched to a gene: 13. The CDR3 DNA reads as TGCGCCAGCAGAGGCGAAGGGGGCCTAATAAAAGAGACCCAGTACTTC. The encoded protein is CASRGEGGLIKETQYF. Variable domain in full (rest from reference TRBV5-1 and TRBJ2-5): KAGVTQTPRYLIKTRGQQVTLSCSPISGHRSVSWYQQTPGQGLQFLFEYFSETQRNKGNFPGRFSGRQFSNSRSEMNVSTLELGDSALYLCASRGEGGLIKETQYFGPGTRLLVL.

This sequence joins TRBV12-3 or TRBV12-4 and TRBJ2-4; D call uncertain. There are 15 residues in the CDR3. The germline V and J ends were trimmed by 2 bases and 0 bases, with 8 bases remaining between them. CDR3 in DNA: TGTGCCAGCAGTTTAAGGGCACTAGCCAAAAACATTCAGTACTTC. Its translation: CASSLRALAKNIQYF.

The rearrangement uses TRBV6-2 or TRBV6-3 and TRBJ2-5, with TRBD1 as a possible D gene (6 bases). In germline, CDR1 is MNHEY, CDR2 SVGEGT. Trimming cost V 0 bases and J 5 bases, with 16 bases left between them. The CDR3 loop spans 16 amino acids. The CDR3 protein is CASSYSADSGTETQYF. DNA for the CDR3: TGTGCCAGCAGTTACTCAGCGGACAGCGGAACGGAGACCCAGTACTTC.

J is TRBJ2-1 and V is TRBV29-1; possible D gene TRBD2, 5 bases. V shed 5 bases and J shed 14 bases, with 13 bases lying between them. The CDR3 is made up of 10 amino acids. Germline V gene sequence: CDR1 SQVTM, CDR2 ANQGSEA. The CDR3 is CSVREPGEFF. In DNA form, the CDR3 reads TGCAGCGTTCGGGAACCCGGGGAGTTCTTC.

The gene calls are TRBV5-1 and TRBJ1-1; D is uncertain. V shed 7 bases and J shed 1 base, with 14 bases lying between them. Germline CDR1 SGHRS, CDR2 YFSETQ. The CDR3 length is 14 residues. DNA of the CDR3: TGCGCCAGCCGGATCCAAACAGAGAACACTGAAGCTTTCTTT. This gives the protein CASRIQTENTEAFF.

This chain joins TRBV20-1 and TRBJ2-6; TRBD2 is a possible D gene (5 bases). Deletions cut 6 bases from V and 0 bases from J, with 12 bases between. The CDR3 length is 15 residues. The germline CDR1 and CDR2 sequences are DFQATT and SNEGSKA (reference sequence). For the CDR3, the DNA is TGCAGTGCATCAGAGGGAACCTCTGGGGCCAACGTCCTGACTTTC. It is translated as CSASEGTSGANVLTF.